Below, 32 T cell receptor beta chains from the same sample are listed, as sequenced in a study of identical twins. TCRdb independently ran MiXCR on the 5' RACE reads; one entry per CDR3 protein. The table includes 700,000 or so distinct CDR3 sequences, over 8.5% detected once. This sample also appeared in a second study, on yellow fever vaccine responses in identical twins.

Sequencing used PBMCs. The receptor set was obtained from a woman younger than 30 in good health.

This clonotype was seen more than once but under ten times. The chain combines TRBV3-1 with TRBJ2-7; D may correspond to TRBD1 or TRBD2 (5 bases each). Per the germline V gene, CDR1 is LGHDT and CDR2 is YNNKEL (reference sequence). This CDR3 has 14 residues. Between the trimmed V and J ends, which lost 2 bases and 6 bases, there was a span of 14 bases. The CDR3 loop reads CASSQPGTAAEQYF. Here the CDR3 DNA reads TGTGCCAGCAGCCAACCCGGGACGGCTGCCGAGCAGTACTTC.

The table lists this clonotype with a few counts. This chain joins TRBV6-5 and TRBJ2-5; either TRBD1 or TRBD2 may fit D (5 bases each). The CDR3 has 12 residues. Looked up from germline, CDR1 is MNHEY and CDR2 is SVGAGI. V was cut by 2 bases and J by 14 bases, with 15 bases left in between. CDR3 DNA: TGTGCCAGCAGTTACACCCGGGACCGGTATTACTTC. Residues: CASSYTRDRYYF.

This clonotype was picked up a small number of times. The chain joins TRBV28 to TRBJ2-5, with TRBD1 as a possible D gene (7 bases). Trimming cost V 3 bases and J 4 bases, with 15 bases left between them. CDR1 is MDHEN, CDR2 SYDVKM, per germline. This CDR3 has 15 amino acids. The CDR3 protein is CASSFQGEVGETQYF. The CDR3 DNA reads as TGTGCCAGCAGTTTTCAGGGGGAGGTTGGAGAGACCCAGTACTTC.

This clonotype was seen at least ten times. V and J are TRBV29-1 and TRBJ2-7; D uncertain. The CDR3 runs to 15 residues. Trimming pared 6 bases from V and 4 bases from J, leaving 22 bases between. The germline V gene encodes CDR1 SQVTM and CDR2 ANQGSEA. This chain's CDR3 is CSVSLAKELIYEQYF. The CDR3 coding sequence is TGCAGCGTGAGTTTGGCGAAGGAGCTAATTTACGAGCAGTACTTC.

DNA of the CDR3: TGTGCCAGCAGTGGATCCCCCAGGGGGTACAATGAGCAGTTCTTC. Translated: CASSGSPRGYNEQFF. V and J are TRBV28 and TRBJ2-1; 7 bases are a match to TRBD1. V lost 5 bases and J lost 4; bases outside the gene matches: 8. Germline CDR1 MDHEN, CDR2 SYDVKM. The CDR3 is 15 amino acids.

The chain couples TRBV7-9 to TRBJ2-7; 13 bases line up with TRBD2. Trimming took 6 bases from V and 4 from J; bases not matched to a gene: 12. The germline CDR1 and CDR2 sequences are SEHNR and FQNEAQ (reference sequence). The length of the CDR3 is 17 residues. The CDR3 sequence: CASSYRPGTSGTYEQYF. CDR3 DNA sequence: TGTGCCAGCAGTTATCGCCCCGGGACTAGCGGGACTTACGAGCAGTACTTC.

V and J are TRBV9 and TRBJ2-7; TRBD2 might be the D (6 bases). The germline V and J ends were trimmed by 4 bases and 2 bases, with 19 bases remaining between them. Germline loops: CDR1 SGDLS, CDR2 YYNGEE. The CDR3 has 16 residues. CDR3 protein: CASSTGLFAGTYEQYF. The CDR3 DNA reads TGTGCCAGCAGCACGGGACTTTTCGCAGGTACCTACGAGCAGTACTTC.

This clonotype turned up a few times. The chain recombines TRBV30 with TRBJ2-3, with D possibly being TRBD2 (5 bases). V dropped 2 bases and J dropped 4 bases, with 19 bases sitting between them. Germline CDR1 GTSNPN, CDR2 SVGIG (reference sequence). This CDR3 has 16 residues. The CDR3 reads CAWSIYVGGPADTQYF. The CDR3 nucleotides read TGTGCCTGGAGTATTTACGTTGGCGGGCCAGCAGATACGCAGTATTTT.

This clonotype appeared a few times. V gene TRBV5-1 combines with J gene TRBJ2-5, with D perhaps matching TRBD2 (6 bases). Looked up from germline, CDR1 is SGHRS and CDR2 is YFSETQ. Deletions cut 0 bases from V and 4 bases from J, with 16 bases between. The CDR3 sequence is 16 residues long. The CDR3 spells CASSLEGRGIPETQYF. The CDR3 DNA reads as TGCGCCAGCAGCTTGGAGGGGCGGGGAATCCCAGAGACCCAGTACTTC.

The gene calls are TRBV3-1 and TRBJ2-7; tentative D call: TRBD1 (6 bases). V was shortened by 5 bases and J by 1 base, with 18 bases between the two germline ends. CDR3 length: 16 residues. CDR1 is LGHDT, CDR2 YNNKEL, per germline (reference sequence). DNA for the CDR3: TGTGCCAGCAGCGATCGAACAGGGTTTTTGTCCTACGAGCAGTACTTC. This translates into CASSDRTGFLSYEQYF.

This chain's CDR3 is CAWSVGTGENQPQHF. In DNA, the CDR3 is TGTGCCTGGAGTGTAGGGACAGGGGAGAATCAGCCCCAGCATTTT. This sequence joins TRBV30 and TRBJ1-5, with 10 bases fitting TRBD1. Per germline, CDR1 GTSNPN and CDR2 SVGIG (reference sequence). J gave up 4 bases and V 0 bases, and 3 bases lay outside the gene matches. CDR3 length: 15 residues.

This clonotype was counted a few times. The chain uses TRBV7-9 and TRBJ2-5; 7 nucleotides agree with TRBD1. CDR1 and CDR2 (germline): SEHNR, FQNEAQ (reference sequence). The CDR3 is 13 amino acids. V lost 4 bases and J lost 4; bases outside the gene matches: 3. CDR3 in amino acids: CASSYRDRETQYF. CDR3 DNA sequence: TGTGCCAGCAGCTACCGGGACAGAGAGACCCAGTACTTC. The full variable domain, in which reference TRBV7-9 and TRBJ2-5 provide the parts outside the CDR3, is DTGVSQNPRHKITKRGQNVTFRCDPISEHNRLYWYRQTLGQGPEFLTYFQNEAQLEKSRLLSDRFSAERPKGSFSTLEIQRTEQGDSAMYLCASSYRDRETQYFGPGTRLLVL.

V usage is TRBV7-3 and J usage is TRBJ2-4, with D maybe TRBD2 (5 bases). CDR3 length: 13 residues. V was clipped by 4 bases and J by 9 bases, with 13 bases between them. From germline, CDR1 is SGHTA and CDR2 FQGTGA. CDR3 residues: CASSYRPAGIQYF. The CDR3 nucleotides read TGTGCCAGCAGCTACAGACCCGCGGGCATTCAGTACTTC.

This clonotype occurred a few times. The chain recombines TRBV20-1 with TRBJ1-4; D call uncertain. V gave up 0 bases and J gave up 5 bases, with 13 bases separating them. The germline V gene encodes CDR1 DFQATT and CDR2 SNEGSKA (reference sequence). The CDR3 spans 15 residues. CDR3 in amino acids: CSARDMGFTNEKLFF. The CDR3 DNA reads as TGCAGTGCTAGAGATATGGGGTTTACGAATGAAAAACTGTTTTTT.

This clonotype has more than one count but fewer than ten. The rearrangement joins TRBV5-6 to TRBJ2-7, with D perhaps being TRBD1 or TRBD2 (6 bases each). The ends were cut back, 3 bases at V and 7 bases at J, with 14 bases in the middle. Germline V gene lookup returns CDR1 SGHDT and CDR2 YYEEEE. This CDR3 has 13 amino acids. In DNA, the CDR3 is TGTGCCAGCAGCTCCACAGGGAGGAAGGAGCAGTACTTC. It specifies CASSSTGRKEQYF.

The rearrangement uses TRBV2 and TRBJ2-6; perhaps D is TRBD1 or TRBD2 (5 bases each). With 6 bases removed from V and 0 bases from J, the gap between germline ends came to 21 bases. CDR3 length: 19 amino acids. Germline V gene sequence: CDR1 SNHLY, CDR2 FYNNEI. The CDR3 spells CASRGPGTAQLSGANVLTF. The CDR3 DNA reads TGTGCCAGCAGGGGCCCCGGGACCGCACAACTCTCTGGGGCCAACGTCCTGACTTTC.

This clonotype was recorded many times. This chain connects TRBV12-3 or TRBV12-4 to TRBJ2-7; D unresolved. The V end lost 6 bases, the J end lost 3 bases, and 6 bases lay between the germline ends. The CDR3 is made up of 11 amino acids. The chain's CDR3 is CASSTLYEQYF. DNA of the CDR3: TGTGCCAGCAGCACCCTCTACGAGCAGTACTTC.

The V and J genes are TRBV5-6 and TRBJ1-6; the D gene is possibly TRBD1 (5 bases). Per germline, CDR1 SGHDT and CDR2 YYEEEE. The CDR3 length is 16 residues. The V end lost 1 base, the J end lost 6 bases, and 14 bases lay between the germline ends. DNA of the CDR3: TGTGCCAGCAGCTTGAAGGCAGGGTGGGGTAATTCACCCCTCCACTTT. It codes for CASSLKAGWGNSPLHF.

This clonotype appeared many times. The CDR3 protein is CATGLAGANYEQYF. The CDR3 nucleotides read TGTGCCACAGGACTAGCGGGGGCGAACTACGAGCAGTACTTC. The V gene is TRBV10-3, the J gene TRBJ2-7, with 13 nucleotides matching TRBD2. Germline lookup yields CDR1 ENHRY and CDR2 SYGVKD. The length of the CDR3 is 14 residues. With V trimmed by 10 bases and J by 3 bases, 6 bases remained unmatched.

The chain combines TRBV2 with TRBJ2-1; TRBD1 agrees at 9 bases. The CDR3 extends over 15 amino acids. Looked up from germline, CDR1 is SNHLY and CDR2 is FYNNEI. The ends lost 6 bases at V and 6 bases at J; junction bases unmatched: 9. The CDR3, as DNA: TGTGCCAGCAGGATAGACAGGGGGTGGGCCAATGAGCAGTTCTTC. Amino acids: CASRIDRGWANEQFF. The full variable domain, with the rest looked up from reference TRBV2 and TRBJ2-1, is EPEVTQTPSHQVTQMGQEVILRCVPISNHLYFYWYRQILGQKVEFLVSFYNNEISEKSEIFDDQFSVERPDGSNFTLKIRSTKLEDSAMYFCASRIDRGWANEQFFGPGTRLTVL.

This clonotype was seen a few times. The chain uses TRBV29-1 and TRBJ2-3; 9 nucleotides agree with TRBD2. The CDR3 totals 17 residues. With V trimmed by 6 bases and J by 2 bases, 15 bases remained unmatched. Germline assignment: CDR1 SQVTM and CDR2 ANQGSEA. The CDR3 DNA reads as TGCAGCGTAGATAGCACAATGACTAGCGGATTCACAGATACGCAGTATTTT. As protein: CSVDSTMTSGFTDTQYF.

As concerns this clonotype: Because it lacks the conserved phenylalanine or tryptophan at the end, this CDR3 is likely a read error. The limits of the CDR3 on the DNA are not certain, so only TCRdb's listed CDR3 is given. J is TRBJ2-7 and V is TRBV20-1; TRBD1 is the table's D call, not checked against the DNA. The CDR3 is 12 residues long, counting both termini. The germline V gene encodes CDR1 DFQATT and CDR2 SNEGSKA (reference sequence). CDR3 residues: CSARDRGSKTCL.

V is TRBV29-1 and J is TRBJ1-2, with TRBD1 matching over 8 bases. Germline CDR1 reads SQVTM; CDR2 reads ANQGSEA. V lost 7 bases to trimming and J lost 8 bases; unmatched junction nucleotides: 9. CDR3 size: 12 residues. CDR3 in DNA: TGCAGCGCCGAAGGACAGGGAGGAGGCTACACCTTC. Its protein is CSAEGQGGGYTF. The full variable domain, in which reference TRBV29-1 and TRBJ1-2 provide the parts outside the CDR3, is SAVISQKPSRDICQRGTSLTIQCQVDSQVTMMFWYRQQPGQSLTLIATANQGSEATYESGFVIDKFPISRPNLTFSTLTVSNMSPEDSSIYLCSAEGQGGGYTFGSGTRLTVV.

This clonotype was observed a few times. The chain employs TRBV7-3 and TRBJ2-3; TRBD2 agrees at 8 bases. Per the germline V gene, CDR1 is SGHTA and CDR2 is FQGTGA. Trimming at V came to 1 base and at J to 4 bases, leaving 4 bases not matched to a gene. The CDR3 has 15 amino acids. CDR3 sequence (DNA): TGTGCCAGCAGCTTAAAGGGCGGGGGGCCAGATACGCAGTATTTT. Amino acids: CASSLKGGGPDTQYF.

This clonotype was found many times. This CDR3 is CASSRGQGETQYF. Written as DNA, the CDR3 is TGCGCCAGCAGCCGCGGACAGGGAGAGACCCAGTACTTC. The V and J genes are TRBV5-1 and TRBJ2-5; the match to TRBD1 covers 8 bases. Trimming at V came to 4 bases and at J to 4 bases, leaving 3 bases not matched to a gene. The CDR3 extends over 13 amino acids. CDR1 is SGHRS, CDR2 YFSETQ, per germline.

Notes on this clonotype: Being one base from a much bigger clone, this may be a read error. V is TRBV29-1 and J is TRBJ2-1, with a possible D match to TRBD2 (5 bases). Between the trimmed V and J ends, which lost 7 bases and 12 bases, there was a span of 22 bases. This CDR3 is 13 amino acids long. Germline assignment: CDR1 SQVTM and CDR2 ANQGSEA. Written as DNA, the CDR3 is TGCAGCGCAGGTCCCCTAATTACTAGTGGGCAGTTCTTC. Translating gives CSAGPLITSGQFF.

This clonotype has a count of ten or more. The rearrangement joins TRBV9 to TRBJ1-2; D may be TRBD1 (6 bases). Per the germline V gene, CDR1 is SGDLS and CDR2 is YYNGEE. The V end was cut by 2 bases, the J end by 4 bases, with 9 bases between. This CDR3 is built from 13 residues. Written as DNA, the CDR3 is TGTGCCAGCAGCGTCAGGGGCAGCTATGGCTACACCTTC. Amino acid sequence: CASSVRGSYGYTF.

This clonotype came up many times. The rearrangement joins TRBV7-9 to TRBJ2-1; the D gene is possibly TRBD2 (5 bases). Trimming cost V 4 bases and J 6 bases, with 19 bases left between them. There are 16 residues in the CDR3. The germline CDR1 and CDR2 sequences are SEHNR and FQNEAQ (reference sequence). CDR3 region: CASSYRSTTNLNEQFF. CDR3 in DNA: TGTGCCAGCAGCTATAGGTCGACTACCAACCTCAATGAGCAGTTCTTC.

This clonotype was picked up many times. CDR3 sequence reads: CATSRDSVLYEQYF. DNA of the CDR3: TGTGCCACCAGCAGAGATTCCGTGCTCTACGAGCAGTACTTC. The V gene is TRBV15, the J gene TRBJ2-7, with D uncertain. V shed 0 bases and J shed 3 bases, with 9 bases lying between them. The CDR3 is 14 amino acids. Germline V lookup: CDR1 LNHNV, CDR2 YYDKDF (reference sequence).

This clonotype has more than one count but fewer than ten. This chain uses TRBV12-3 or TRBV12-4 with TRBJ2-5, with D unresolved. Trimming cost V 5 bases and J 5 bases, with 15 bases left between them. The CDR3 consists of 14 residues. The CDR3 loop reads CASSPLGSGETQYF. Here the CDR3 DNA reads TGTGCCAGCAGTCCGCTAGGGTCCGGGGAGACCCAGTACTTC.

J is TRBJ2-5 and V is TRBV5-1, with 10 positions matching TRBD1. Unmatched junction bases numbered 6, after V lost 5 bases and J lost 5 bases. The CDR3 loop spans 14 amino acids. Germline V CDR1 and CDR2: SGHRS, YFSETQ. CDR3 protein: CASRTTGGPETQYF. In DNA form, the CDR3 reads TGCGCCAGCAGAACGACAGGGGGCCCCGAGACCCAGTACTTC.

This clonotype showed up many times. The chain employs TRBV29-1 and TRBJ2-2, with 8 nucleotides matching TRBD2. Germline CDR1 reads SQVTM; CDR2 reads ANQGSEA. V dropped 1 base and J dropped 3; count of bases not matched to a gene: 7. This CDR3 region has 16 residues. For the CDR3, the DNA is TGCAGCGTTGAAGGGTCGGGGGGGGCGCACACCGGGGAGCTGTTTTTT. Its translation: CSVEGSGGAHTGELFF.